This T cell receptor beta chain was captured by sequencing in a study of identical twins. On this clonotype itself: Its antigen is undetermined.

TCRdb independently ran MiXCR on the 5' RACE reads; one entry per CDR3 protein. The data hold roughly 500,000 distinct CDR3 sequences, with 22% observed a single time. Overall study results and limits: Abundant beta clonotypes from cord blood bore fewer insertions; memory repertoires lacked this pattern.

Separately, the same data were catalogued under a study of T cells expressing NK-cell markers. That report notes: The sorts in several experiments were restricted to alpha-beta TCR T cells by an anti-gamma-delta TCR antibody. Of the CD8+ T cells in more than five donors, about 1.0-7.0% belonged to dominant NKG2C+ clonotypes.

Material for sequencing was CD4+ T cells sorted from blood. This TCR derives from a woman in her late teens or twenties in good health.

CDR3 protein: CSAPRRGGFNGYTF. CDR3 nucleotide sequence: TGCAGTGCTCCTCGGAGGGGCGGGTTCAATGGCTACACCTTC. J is TRBJ1-2 and V is TRBV20-1; D may be TRBD1 (5 bases). The CDR3 totals 14 residues. CDR1 and CDR2 (germline): DFQATT, SNEGSKA (reference sequence). Between the trimmed V and J ends, which lost 5 bases and 6 bases, there was a span of 19 bases.